Each of the 5 T cell receptor beta chains below was sequenced from the same sample in a study of blood T cell repertoires in COVID-19. Sequencing used immunoSEQ multiplex PCR; TCRdb keeps in-frame clones, though not all of them. The table records approximately 100,000 clones, over 75% of them present only once. Input material: peripheral blood. All receptors derive from a woman aged 25 to 39 with acute or convalescent COVID-19.

This sequence joins TRBV19 and TRBJ2-1; 10 nucleotides match TRBD2. Losses at the gene ends were 3 bases for V and 6 bases for J; bases not matched to a gene: 5. The CDR3 totals 15 residues. Germline CDR1 is LNHDA and CDR2 is SQIVND (reference sequence). The CDR3 is CASSIRAGGVNEQFF. CDR3 nucleotides: TGTGCCAGTAGTATTCGAGCGGGGGGGGTCAATGAGCAGTTCTTC.

V and J are TRBV20-1 and TRBJ1-2; TRBD1 is a possible D gene (5 bases). The CDR3 extends over 10 amino acids. Germline CDR1 DFQATT, CDR2 SNEGSKA (reference sequence). V was cut by 7 bases and J by 6 bases, with 9 bases left in between. The CDR3, as DNA: TGCAGTGGGGGCCCGGATGGCTACACCTTC. Translating it yields CSGGPDGYTF.

V and J are TRBV7-6 and TRBJ2-1, with 7 bases matching TRBD2. CDR3 length equals 18 residues. The germline V gene encodes CDR1 SGHVS and CDR2 FNYEAQ. V trimming: 1 base; J trimming: 0 bases; junction bases outside the gene matches: 9. The CDR3 nucleotides are TGTGCCAGCAGCTTAGTCGATGGGAGGGCCTACTCCTACAATGAGCAGTTCTTC. It encodes CASSLVDGRAYSYNEQFF.

The chain recombines TRBV10-1 with TRBJ2-6; perhaps TRBD1 as D (6 bases). V dropped 5 bases and J dropped 2 bases, with 7 bases sitting between them. Germline V gene lookup returns CDR1 WNHNN and CDR2 SYGVQD (reference sequence). This CDR3 comprises 14 residues. In DNA, the CDR3 is TGCGCCAGCAGTCCAGGGGCTGGGGCCAACGTCCTGACTTTC. Translated, it gives CASSPGAGANVLTF.

This chain joins TRBV5-5 and TRBJ1-4; 10 bases are shared with TRBD1. Trimming cost V 4 bases and J 6 bases; bases outside gene matches: 12. CDR3 length equals 17 residues. Germline V gene sequence: CDR1 SGHKS, CDR2 YYEKEE (reference sequence). CDR3 protein: CASSGRDRGIQDEKLFF. CDR3 sequence (DNA): TGTGCCAGCAGCGGCCGGGACAGGGGAATTCAGGATGAAAAACTGTTTTTT.